These T cell receptor beta chains were read from a single sample in a study of blood T cell repertoires in COVID-19. Using immunoSEQ multiplex PCR, the repertoire was profiled, and TCRdb retains in-frame clones only, with some absent. Of approximately 200,000 clones listed, 85% to 95% were seen once; the top ten hold roughly 0.76%. Sequencing used peripheral blood. These receptors were obtained from a young man with COVID-19, enrolled during active disease. Each CDR3 is given with its conserved first and last residue. D genes are given only for firm matches. Not every row has a clone size; where given, it reads once, few, many or a size class.

d_gene,abundance,j_gene,v_gene,CDR3nt,CDR3aa
.,.,TRBJ1-1,TRBV3-1/TRBV3-2,TGTGCCAGCAGCCTAGTCGACGGGGGCACTGAAGCTTTCTTT,CASSLVDGGTEAFF
.,.,TRBJ2-2,TRBV18,TGTGCCAGCTCGGAGTGGAACACCGGGGAGCTGTTTTTT,CASSEWNTGELFF
TRBD1,.,TRBJ2-1,TRBV5-1,TGCGCCAGCAGCTTGGAGACAGGGGCCTACAATGAGCAGTTCTTC,CASSLETGAYNEQFF
.,.,TRBJ1-5,TRBV2,TGTGCCAGCAGTCCGGACGGGGGTGTTTGGCCCCAGCATTTT,CASSPDGGVWPQHF
TRBD1,.,TRBJ1-1,TRBV6-5,TGTGCCAGCAGTTTTACAGGGGGCGCGTTAAAAACTGAAGCTTTCTTT,CASSFTGGALKTEAFF
.,.,TRBJ1-1,TRBV5-1,TGCGCCAGCAGCTTGGCTCCGGACTCAGACACTGAAGCTTTCTTT,CASSLAPDSDTEAFF
.,.,TRBJ1-2,TRBV5-4,TGTGCCAGCAGCTTTGGTACGGCTAACTATGGCTACACCTTC,CASSFGTANYGYTF
.,.,TRBJ1-3,TRBV11-2,TGTGCCAGCTCCCCTTCATGGGGGGGACTCTCTGGAAACACCATATATTTT,CASSPSWGGLSGNTIYF
TRBD1,.,TRBJ1-1,TRBV29-1,TGCAGCGTTGAACTACAGGGGCTGTTCACTGAAGCTTTCTTT,CSVELQGLFTEAFF
.,.,TRBJ2-5,TRBV28,TGTGCCAGCAGTTTAGGCGGATTCAAGCAGTACTTC,CASSLGGFKQYF
.,.,TRBJ2-7,TRBV6-5,TGTGCCAGCAGCCCCGGGGAGGTCTACGAGCAGTACTTC,CASSPGEVYEQYF
.,once,TRBJ1-3,TRBV18,TGTGCCAGCTCACCCCAGGGATCTGGAAACACCATATATTTT,CASSPQGSGNTIYF
.,.,TRBJ2-5,TRBV20-1,TGCAGTGCTAGTGCGGGGATCCAAGAGACCCAGTACTTC,CSASAGIQETQYF
.,.,TRBJ1-5,TRBV21-1,TGTGCCAGCAGCAGATGGGGGGATCGCCAGCCCCAGCATTTT,CASSRWGDRQPQHF
TRBD1,.,TRBJ2-7,TRBV6-5,TGTGCCAGCATTCGGGACAGGGGATTTTACGAGCAGTACTTC,CASIRDRGFYEQYF